This T cell receptor (beta chain) stems from a study of cytomegalovirus exposure and HLA in healthy donors. The study ran its PCR with 60 Vbeta and 13 Jbeta primers. The method was immunoSEQ multiplex PCR; TCRdb's version includes in-frame clones alone and lacks a portion of them. The data show approximately 100,000 clones, roughly 9.1% seen once. Overall study findings and caveats: Beyond CMV serostatus, there was no information to go on about immune exposure. Cytomegalovirus association was assigned to approximately 160 TCR beta chains.

This clone appeared a few times. Antigen specificity is unknown. This CDR3 is 15 amino acids long. Trimming removed 0 bases from V and 4 bases from J; junction bases left unmatched: 3. Germline V gene sequence: CDR1 MRHNA, CDR2 SNTAGT. The rearrangement joins TRBV6-4 to TRBJ2-1; 7 nucleotides match TRBD2. Sequenced sample: PBMCs. This TCR was sampled from a man aged 35-49 years in good health and CMV-seropositive. The CDR3 region has the DNA TGTGCCAGCAGTGACTCTGGAGCGGGGTACAATGAGCAGTTCTTC. Its protein is CASSDSGAGYNEQFF.